This paragraph reports one TCR beta chain. The data belong to a study of cytomegalovirus exposure and HLA in healthy donors. J gave up 0 bases and V 2 bases, and 5 bases lay outside the gene matches. This CDR3 is 15 amino acids long. CDR1 SGHDT and CDR2 YYEEEE come from the germline V gene. Vbeta (60) and Jbeta (13) primers were used in the PCR. The assay was immunoSEQ multiplex PCR, and TCRdb's table has in-frame clones only and misses some. Of roughly 100,000 clones listed, about 79% are singletons. The sample consisted of PBMCs. This clonotype was sampled from a man in his sixties in good health and CMV-seropositive. The chain joins TRBV5-6 to TRBJ2-7; 7 bases match TRBD2. CDR3 sequence: CASSFYGGSSYEQYF. The CDR3 nucleotides read TGTGCCAGCAGCTTTTATGGCGGGAGCTCCTACGAGCAGTACTTC.